The 32 T cell receptor beta chains given below trace back to one sample, sequenced in a study of shared clonotypes between healthy human individuals. The protocol was immunoSEQ multiplex PCR, while the TCRdb copy is restricted to in-frame clones and leaves out a portion. The top ten clones hold approximately 1.1% of a sample with about 1.5 million clones, roughly 96% of them seen once. Sequencing was performed on naive CD4+ T cells sorted from blood. This sample's subset: CD45RA+ positively selected. These TCRs come from a young man in good health.

The chain is built from TRBV19 and TRBJ2-7; no firm D call. The CDR3 has 14 amino acids. Germline CDR1 reads LNHDA; CDR2 reads SQIVND (reference sequence). Trimming removed 5 bases from V and 6 bases from J, with 17 bases in between. The CDR3 DNA reads TGTGCCAGTAGTTCATTTACCAAGACGGCCGAGCAGTACTTC. Protein sequence: CASSSFTKTAEQYF.

The V gene is TRBV27, the J gene TRBJ2-5, with D unresolved. This CDR3 is 14 amino acids long. Germline V lookup: CDR1 MNHEY, CDR2 SMNVEV (reference sequence). V was shortened by 4 bases and J by 5 bases, with 14 bases between the two germline ends. The CDR3 sequence is CASSSPGLRETQYF. The CDR3 nucleotides are TGTGCCAGCAGTTCCCCCGGGCTAAGGGAGACCCAGTACTTC.

The chain links TRBV28 to TRBJ2-4; a weak D match, TRBD1 (6 bases). Trimming pared 4 bases from V and 8 bases from J, leaving 15 bases between. This CDR3 comprises 14 residues. Germline V CDR1 and CDR2: MDHEN, SYDVKM. The CDR3 here is CASSSSRGTHIQYF. Here the CDR3 DNA reads TGTGCCAGCAGTTCCTCCAGGGGTACCCACATTCAGTACTTC. The full variable domain, completed using reference TRBV28 and TRBJ2-4, is DVKVTQSSRYLVKRTGEKVFLECVQDMDHENMFWYRQDPGLGLRLIYFSYDVKMKEKGDIPEGYSVSREKKERFSLILESASTNQTSMYLCASSSSRGTHIQYFGAGTRLSVL.

The rearrangement links TRBV28 to TRBJ1-5; a possible D gene is TRBD1 (6 bases). CDR1 is MDHEN and CDR2 is SYDVKM in the germline V gene. The CDR3 loop spans 14 amino acids. Trimming pared 3 bases from V and 4 bases from J, leaving 10 bases between. CDR3 residues: CASSLSGENQPQHF. CDR3 DNA sequence: TGTGCCAGCAGTTTGTCAGGGGAAAATCAGCCCCAGCATTTT.

This chain joins TRBV11-2 and TRBJ2-2, with a weak D call TRBD1 (6 bases). Germline assignment: CDR1 SGHAT and CDR2 FQNNGV. The CDR3 is made up of 15 amino acids. Trimming removed 0 bases from V and 7 bases from J, with 12 bases in between. The CDR3 loop is CASSLDLGARGELFF. The CDR3 DNA reads as TGTGCCAGCAGCTTAGATCTGGGGGCGCGCGGGGAGCTGTTTTTT.

The chain joins TRBV27 to TRBJ2-7; 7 bases line up with TRBD1. CDR1 is MNHEY, CDR2 SMNVEV, per germline (reference sequence). Trimming cost V 2 bases and J 7 bases; bases outside gene matches: 17. CDR3 length: 17 amino acids. The CDR3: CASSLPSQGSLDREQYF. In nucleotides, the CDR3 is TGTGCCAGCAGTTTACCATCACAGGGGTCACTAGATAGGGAGCAGTACTTC.

The V gene is TRBV6-1, the J gene TRBJ2-7, with D uncertain. Germline-derived CDR1 and CDR2 are MNHNS and SASEGT. V shed 1 base and J shed 3 bases, with 10 bases lying between them. CDR3 length: 14 residues. The CDR3 region has the DNA TGTGCCAGCAGTGAAGTCGTCACGAACTACGAGCAGTACTTC. It codes for CASSEVVTNYEQYF.

This clone was counted once. The V call is TRBV15, the J call TRBJ2-7; D gene ambiguous. The CDR3 totals 17 residues. CDR1 LNHNV and CDR2 YYDKDF come from the germline V gene (reference sequence). Trimming took 0 bases from V and 6 from J, leaving 21 bases between them. The CDR3 reads CATSRDLSAGGWGEQYF. DNA of the CDR3: TGTGCCACCAGCAGAGATCTGTCCGCCGGCGGATGGGGCGAGCAGTACTTC.

The chain uses TRBV6-6 and TRBJ2-3; D may be TRBD1 or TRBD2 (5 bases each). V shed 5 bases and J shed 2 bases, with 14 bases lying between them. The CDR3 runs 15 residues. Germline CDR1 reads MNHNY; CDR2 reads SVGAGI (reference sequence). The CDR3 here is CASSPTGAHTDTQYF. The CDR3 DNA reads TGTGCCAGCAGTCCGACCGGGGCCCACACAGATACGCAGTATTTT.

In its sample, this clone was seen a few times. The CDR3 is CAWSVLETGVAHQPQHF. The DNA for the CDR3 is TGTGCCTGGAGTGTACTCGAGACAGGGGTAGCTCATCAGCCCCAGCATTTT. V and J are TRBV30 and TRBJ1-5; 8 positions match TRBD1. CDR1 and CDR2 (germline): GTSNPN, SVGIG (reference sequence). The CDR3 contains 17 residues. V trimming: 0 bases; J trimming: 5 bases; junction bases outside the gene matches: 12.

This sequence joins TRBV28 and TRBJ2-1; 7 bases agree with TRBD2. V lost 1 base, J lost 3 bases, and 9 bases stayed unmatched. The CDR3 sequence is 17 residues long. The germline gives CDR1 MDHEN, CDR2 SYDVKM. The CDR3 protein is CASSLSLLAEDYNEQFF. CDR3 DNA sequence: TGTGCCAGCAGTTTATCTCTTCTAGCGGAGGACTACAATGAGCAGTTCTTC.

For this clone: Other DNA sequences within the sample encode an identical CDR3. The V call is TRBV28, the J call TRBJ2-7; D is undetermined. Germline V gene data show CDR1 as MDHEN and CDR2 as SYDVKM. The CDR3 totals 12 residues. V lost 1 base and J lost 2, with 3 bases in between. CDR3 protein: CASSLSPYEQYF. The CDR3 DNA reads TGTGCCAGCAGTTTATCACCCTACGAGCAGTACTTC.

V gene TRBV19 combines with J gene TRBJ2-1; perhaps TRBD2 as D (6 bases). The V gene lost 6 bases and the J gene lost 2 bases, with 14 bases spanning the gap. The V gene's germline CDR1 is LNHDA and CDR2 SQIVND (reference sequence). CDR3 size: 15 residues. CDR3 region: CASRTGAGAYNEQFF. The CDR3 DNA reads as TGTGCCAGTAGGACGGGAGCGGGCGCCTACAATGAGCAGTTCTTC. Filled out from reference TRBV19 and TRBJ2-1, the complete variable domain reads DGGITQSPKYLFRKEGQNVTLSCEQNLNHDAMYWYRQDPGQGLRLIYYSQIVNDFQKGDIAEGYSVSREKKESFPLTVTSAQKNPTAFYLCASRTGAGAYNEQFFGPGTRLTVL.

V and J are TRBV13 and TRBJ2-7; TRBD2 aligns across 9 bases. The J segment lost 0 bases and the V segment lost 3 bases, leaving 3 bases of the junction unmatched. Germline values: CDR1 PRHDT, CDR2 FYEKMQ (reference sequence). CDR3 size: 15 residues. CDR3 sequence (DNA): TGTGCCAGCAGCTTTGCTAGCGGGGACTCCTACGAGCAGTACTTC. Its translation: CASSFASGDSYEQYF.

V usage is TRBV11-2 and J usage is TRBJ2-7, with 10 bases aligning to TRBD1. The CDR3 runs 14 residues. Germline CDR1 reads SGHAT; CDR2 reads FQNNGV. Losses at the gene ends were 6 bases for V and 4 bases for J; bases not matched to a gene: 6. The CDR3 loop reads CASRRPGQGYEQYF. In DNA form, the CDR3 reads TGTGCCAGCAGACGCCCGGGACAGGGGTACGAGCAGTACTTC.

This rearrangement joins TRBV5-4 to TRBJ2-5; no clear D gene. CDR1 is SGHNT, CDR2 YYREEE, per germline (reference sequence). The length of the CDR3 is 13 residues. V was clipped by 0 bases and J by 9 bases, with 12 bases between them. This CDR3 reads CASSLDTGRPQYF. The CDR3 DNA sequence: TGTGCCAGCAGCTTGGACACCGGCCGACCCCAGTACTTC.

The rearrangement links TRBV28 to TRBJ2-5; 8 bases match TRBD2. The germline V gene has CDR1 MDHEN and CDR2 SYDVKM. CDR3 length equals 18 residues. Germline trimming cut 6 bases from V and 1 base from J; bases unmatched to any gene: 16. CDR3 DNA sequence: TGTGCCAGCAGCTTTAGCGGGAACCCCATTTATGGCCAAGAGACCCAGTACTTC. Residues: CASSFSGNPIYGQETQYF. Filled out from reference TRBV28 and TRBJ2-5, the complete variable domain reads DVKVTQSSRYLVKRTGEKVFLECVQDMDHENMFWYRQDPGLGLRLIYFSYDVKMKEKGDIPEGYSVSREKKERFSLILESASTNQTSMYLCASSFSGNPIYGQETQYFGPGTRLLVL.

The chain uses TRBV28 and TRBJ1-3; D is undetermined. CDR1 is MDHEN, CDR2 SYDVKM, per germline. Trimming took off 3 bases at V and 4 bases at J, with 10 bases between the two ends. The CDR3 is made up of 14 amino acids. Here the CDR3 DNA reads TGTGCCAGCAGTTTGCAGGACGGAGGAAACACCATATATTTT. Translation: CASSLQDGGNTIYF.

In its sample, this clone was seen once. The gene calls are TRBV11-2 and TRBJ2-2; TRBD2 matches at 9 bases. The CDR3 has 15 residues. V lost 2 bases to trimming and J lost 6 bases; unmatched junction nucleotides: 4. Germline V gives CDR1 SGHAT, CDR2 FQNNGV. CDR3 nucleotides: TGTGCCAGCAGCTTAATTGCGGGAGGGGCCGGGGAGCTGTTTTTT. It yields the protein CASSLIAGGAGELFF.

The V and J genes are TRBV18 and TRBJ2-2; tentatively, D is TRBD1 (5 bases). Germline V gene data show CDR1 as KGHSH and CDR2 as LQKENI. V lost 6 bases, J lost 6 bases, and 14 bases lay in between. This CDR3 contains 14 residues. This chain's CDR3 is CASSRPTGAGELFF. CDR3 nucleotides: TGTGCCAGCTCCCGACCCACAGGTGCCGGGGAGCTGTTTTTT.

The chain links TRBV27 to TRBJ2-3; D tentatively reads TRBD1 or TRBD2 (5 bases each). CDR1 is MNHEY and CDR2 is SMNVEV in the germline V gene (reference sequence). V dropped 5 bases and J dropped 0 bases, with 15 bases sitting between them. The CDR3 runs to 16 residues. CDR3 bases: TGTGCCAGCAGTGGGAGAGGGGCCCGTAGCACAGATACGCAGTATTTT. This sequence encodes CASSGRGARSTDTQYF.

The chain links TRBV5-5 to TRBJ2-1; 10 bases fit TRBD2. V gave up 0 bases and J gave up 7 bases; unmatched junction bases: 7. The CDR3 has 16 residues. Germline CDR1 reads SGHKS; CDR2 reads YYEKEE (reference sequence). Written as DNA, the CDR3 is TGTGCCAGCAGCTTGGCGCCTAGCGGGAGCGGAAATGAGCAGTTCTTC. Translated: CASSLAPSGSGNEQFF. Full variable domain (outside the CDR3, taken from reference TRBV5-5 and TRBJ2-1): DAGVTQSPTHLIKTRGQQVTLRCSPISGHKSVSWYQQVLGQGPQFIFQYYEKEERGRGNFPDRFSARQFPNYSSELNVNALLLGDSALYLCASSLAPSGSGNEQFFGPGTRLTVL.

Notes on this clone: The same CDR3 arises from other DNA sequences in this sample as well. The chain is built from TRBV5-1 and TRBJ1-4, with 7 bases identical to TRBD1. Germline loops: CDR1 SGHRS, CDR2 YFSETQ. Trimming at V came to 0 bases and at J to 4 bases, leaving 0 bases not matched to a gene. The CDR3 totals 14 residues. This CDR3 is CASSLDRGNEKLFF. The DNA for the CDR3 is TGCGCCAGCAGCTTGGACAGGGGTAATGAAAAACTGTTTTTT.

In this sample, this clone turned up a few times. V and J are TRBV7-9 and TRBJ2-1, with no clear D. The CDR3 sequence is 12 residues long. Germline assignment: CDR1 SEHNR and CDR2 FQNEAQ (reference sequence). V was clipped by 2 bases and J by 5 bases, with 4 bases between them. The CDR3 nucleotides are TGTGCCAGCAGCTTAAGTAACAATGAGCAGTTCTTC. Its protein is CASSLSNNEQFF.

The DNA for the CDR3 is TGTGCCAGCTCACCGAAGATAGGGGACTTCACAGATACGCAGTATTTT. It is translated as CASSPKIGDFTDTQYF. This chain uses TRBV18 with TRBJ2-3, with TRBD2 as a possible D gene (6 bases). V lost 3 bases and J 2 bases, leaving 15 bases between the germline ends. In germline, CDR1 is KGHSH, CDR2 LQKENI. This CDR3 has 16 residues.

The rearrangement links TRBV27 to TRBJ1-1, with 7 positions matching TRBD1. The CDR3 extends over 16 amino acids. V dropped 6 bases and J dropped 1; count of bases not matched to a gene: 11. Germline CDR1 MNHEY, CDR2 SMNVEV (reference sequence). As DNA, the CDR3 is TGTGCCAGCAGACCCGGGACAGTTGCCCAGAACACTGAAGCTTTCTTT. Translation: CASRPGTVAQNTEAFF.

This chain joins TRBV2 and TRBJ2-1; D may be TRBD2 (5 bases). Germline V gene sequence: CDR1 SNHLY, CDR2 FYNNEI. This CDR3 region has 14 residues. The ends were cut back, 8 bases at V and 2 bases at J, with 13 bases in the middle. CDR3 loop: CASSQRATYNEQFF. The CDR3 coding sequence is TGTGCCAGCTCTCAGAGGGCCACCTACAATGAGCAGTTCTTC.

The V and J genes are TRBV7-2 and TRBJ2-3, with TRBD1 identical over 7 bases. The CDR3 consists of 15 residues. Unmatched junction bases numbered 3, after V lost 3 bases and J lost 0 bases. CDR1 and CDR2 (germline): SGHTA, FQGNSA. CDR3 sequence (DNA): TGTGCCAGCAGCTTGACAGGGTTTAGCACAGATACGCAGTATTTT. This encodes CASSLTGFSTDTQYF.

This sequence joins TRBV27 and TRBJ2-3; D is unclear. CDR3 length: 16 amino acids. V lost 6 bases to trimming and J lost 1 base, with 17 bases between them. Germline loops: CDR1 MNHEY, CDR2 SMNVEV (reference sequence). The CDR3 spells CASSPIRFGGTDTQYF. The CDR3 DNA is TGTGCCAGCAGCCCAATCCGCTTTGGGGGCACAGATACGCAGTATTTT.

V and J are TRBV7-2 and TRBJ2-3; 7 bases line up with TRBD1. CDR1 is SGHTA, CDR2 FQGNSA, per germline. V gave up 7 bases and J gave up 1 base; unmatched junction bases: 5. The CDR3 consists of 14 residues. CDR3 sequence (DNA): TGTGCCAGCACACGTCAGGGGGGCACAGATACGCAGTATTTT. Translation: CASTRQGGTDTQYF.

This chain uses TRBV7-9 with TRBJ2-5; 7 nucleotides align to TRBD1. The germline V gene encodes CDR1 SEHNR and CDR2 FQNEAQ (reference sequence). V gave up 1 base and J gave up 2 bases; unmatched junction bases: 7. The CDR3 runs to 16 residues. The CDR3 DNA reads TGTGCCAGCAGCTTAGGAGGGACAGTTAATCAAGAGACCCAGTACTTC. Protein product: CASSLGGTVNQETQYF.

V gene TRBV18 combines with J gene TRBJ2-1; D unclear. The germline V gene encodes CDR1 KGHSH and CDR2 LQKENI. The CDR3 consists of 14 residues. Trimming took 0 bases from V and 6 from J, leaving 9 bases between them. CDR3 sequence (DNA): TGTGCCAGCTCACCACCTTTCTCGGGCAATGAGCAGTTCTTC. This sequence encodes CASSPPFSGNEQFF. Using reference TRBV18 and TRBJ2-1 for the parts outside the CDR3, the full variable domain is NAGVMQNPRHLVRRRGQEARLRCSPMKGHSHVYWYRQLPEEGLKFMVYLQKENIIDESGMPKERFSAEFPKEGPSILRIQQVVRGDSAAYFCASSPPFSGNEQFFGPGTRLTVL.